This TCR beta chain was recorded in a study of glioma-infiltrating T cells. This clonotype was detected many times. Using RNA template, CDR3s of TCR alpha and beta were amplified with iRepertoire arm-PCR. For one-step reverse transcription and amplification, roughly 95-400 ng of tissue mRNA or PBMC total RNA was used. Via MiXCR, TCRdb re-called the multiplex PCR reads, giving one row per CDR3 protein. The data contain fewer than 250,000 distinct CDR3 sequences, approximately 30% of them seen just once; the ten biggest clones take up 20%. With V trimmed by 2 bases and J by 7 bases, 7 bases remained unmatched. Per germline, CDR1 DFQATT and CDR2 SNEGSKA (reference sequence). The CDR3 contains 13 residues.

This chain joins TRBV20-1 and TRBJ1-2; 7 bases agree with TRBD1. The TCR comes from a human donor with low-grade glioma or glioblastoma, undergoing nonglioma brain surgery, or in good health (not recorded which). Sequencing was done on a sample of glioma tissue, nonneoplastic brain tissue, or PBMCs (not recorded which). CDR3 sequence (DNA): TGCAGTGCTAGACCTATCCGGGACAGTGGCTACACCTTC. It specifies CSARPIRDSGYTF.